A selection of T cell receptor beta chains follows, all from one sample in a study of radiation and T cells in renal cell carcinoma. Sequencing used immunoSEQ multiplex PCR; TCRdb keeps in-frame clones, though not all of them. Of 100,000 to 150,000 clones in the sample, around 82% were seen once. The specimen comprised blood, sampled from a patient whose treatment included radiotherapy and nephrectomy. All receptors derive from a man aged 50-60 years with renal cell carcinoma. Both conserved end residues are part of each CDR3. A D gene is named only where the DNA matches it firmly. Size values are once, few and many counts, or a class for expanded clones, and some rows have none.

TRBV11-2	TRBJ2-7	-	16	TRBD2	TGTGCCAGCAGCTTATTATCGTCTAGCGGGAGCTACGAGCAGTACTTC	CASSLLSSSGSYEQYF
TRBV4-2	TRBJ2-5	-	15	-	TGTGCCAGCAGCCAAGGTTCGGTGGGAAAAGAGACCCAGTACTTC	CASSQGSVGKETQYF
TRBV19	TRBJ1-1	few	13	-	TGTGCCAGTAGTCAGGGCATGAACACTGAAGCTTTCTTT	CASSQGMNTEAFF
TRBV6-4	TRBJ1-5	-	14	-	TGTGCCAGCAGTGACTCGAGTTCTAGTCAGCCCCAGCATTTT	CASSDSSSSQPQHF
TRBV6-5	TRBJ1-1	-	14	TRBD1	TGTGCCAGCAGAAGACAGGGGCCTAACACTGAAGCTTTCTTT	CASRRQGPNTEAFF
TRBV7-9	TRBJ1-4	-	13	-	TGTGCCAGCAGCTTTGACCCCTCCGAAGAACTGTTTTTT	CASSFDPSEELFF
TRBV6-6	TRBJ2-1	-	12	-	TGTGCCAGCAATACACGTGACAATGAGCAGTTCTTC	CASNTRDNEQFF
TRBV30	TRBJ2-2	-	14	-	TGTGCCCAATGGGGCAGGGCGAACACCGGGGAGCTGTTTTTT	CAQWGRANTGELFF
TRBV7-8	TRBJ2-5	-	16	TRBD2	TGTGCCAGCAGCTACGGGACTAGCGGGGGGGTTGTGACCCAGTACTTC	CASSYGTSGGVVTQYF
TRBV5-3	TRBJ1-4	-	13	-	TGTGCCAGAAGCTTGATCCGATCCGAAAAACTGTTTTTT	CARSLIRSEKLFF
TRBV28	TRBJ1-1	-	11	-	TGTGCCAGCAGTTTACAGGGGAGACAGTTCTTT	CASSLQGRQFF
TRBV11-1	TRBJ2-7	-	14	-	TGTGCCAGCAGCTTAGGAGGCAGCTCCTACGAGCAGTACTTC	CASSLGGSSYEQYF
TRBV10-3	TRBJ2-7	-	17	TRBD2	TGTGCCATCAGTGAGAGTGTAGCGACTAGCGGTCTCCTGGGGCAGTACTTC	CAISESVATSGLLGQYF
TRBV4-3	TRBJ1-2	-	14	-	TGCGCCAGCAGCCAAGATCTCAGGGGACATGGCTACACCTTC	CASSQDLRGHGYTF
TRBV4-2	TRBJ2-5	-	20	TRBD2	TGTGCCAGCAGCCAAGATCATTCCCCAGCGGGGGGGGCAGGGGAGGAGACCCAGTACTTC	CASSQDHSPAGGAGEETQYF
TRBV28	TRBJ2-1	-	14	-	TGTGCCAGCAGTGCAGGGCACTCTTGGAATGAGCAGTTCTTC	CASSAGHSWNEQFF
TRBV18	TRBJ1-2	-	16	TRBD1	TGTGCCAGCTCACCTCGGACAGGCGACGCTAACTATGGCTACACCTTC	CASSPRTGDANYGYTF
TRBV7-8	TRBJ1-4	-	14	-	TGTGCCAGCAGCTTAATGGCCCTAGATGAAAAACTGTTTTTT	CASSLMALDEKLFF
TRBV2	TRBJ2-1	-	13	-	TGTGCCAGCAGTGAAGGTGGCCCGGGGAGGCAGTTCTTC	CASSEGGPGRQFF
TRBV21-1	TRBJ2-5	-	14	-	TGTGCCAGCATGAAAGAGAAATTACAAGAGACCCAGTACTTC	CASMKEKLQETQYF
TRBV7-9	TRBJ1-4	-	15	TRBD1	TGTGCCAGCAGCTACCCGGGACAGGGGAATGAAAAACTGTTTTTT	CASSYPGQGNEKLFF
TRBV2	TRBJ1-2	once	14	-	TGTGCCAGCAGTGAAAACGGATTACGGGGGGGCTACACCTTC	CASSENGLRGGYTF
TRBV5-1	TRBJ1-1	few	14	TRBD1	TGCGCCAGCTGCACCGGGACAGGGGGCACTGAAGCTTTCTTT	CASCTGTGGTEAFF
TRBV5-5	TRBJ2-1	-	15	-	TGTGCCAGCAGCTATGGGGGGAGCTCCTACAATGAGCAGTTCTTC	CASSYGGSSYNEQFF
TRBV11-2	TRBJ2-1	-	14	-	TGTGCCAGCAGCCTTCCGGACCGGCACAATGAGCAGTTCTTC	CASSLPDRHNEQFF
TRBV7-8	TRBJ2-1	-	16	-	TGTGCCAGCAGCAGGGAAGTCGGCCAAAGCTTCGATGAGCAGTTCTTC	CASSREVGQSFDEQFF
TRBV6-4	TRBJ1-1	-	13	-	TGTGCCAGCAGCTACCAAGTGAACACTGAAGCTTTCTTT	CASSYQVNTEAFF
TRBV28	TRBJ1-4	few	14	-	TGTGCCAGCAGCCTTCCCTCTCGCCCGGAAAAACTGTTTTTT	CASSLPSRPEKLFF